This T cell receptor beta chain was obtained from a study of molecular identifiers for immune sequencing clone quantification. V gave up 1 base and J gave up 4 bases, with 11 bases separating them. This CDR3 has 14 amino acids. CDR1 and CDR2 (germline): SGHDT, YYEEEE. TCRdb re-analysed the PCR reads in MiXCR, keeping a single row per CDR3 protein. The table lists approximately 630,000 distinct CDR3 sequences, less than 30% of them singletons. Sequencing input: naive CD8+ T cells from blood, with Jurkat cell RNA spiked in. Subset denoted: FACS-sorted CD8+CD4-CCR7+CD45RA+ naive T cells. The origin of this receptor is a human donor in good health. Some libraries in this study had Jurkat cell RNA spiked in. The V gene is TRBV5-6, the J gene TRBJ1-2; D is perhaps TRBD1 (5 bases). In DNA, the CDR3 is TGTGCCAGCAGCTTGCAGGGCCAGTCCTATGGCTACACCTTC. Amino acids: CASSLQGQSYGYTF.